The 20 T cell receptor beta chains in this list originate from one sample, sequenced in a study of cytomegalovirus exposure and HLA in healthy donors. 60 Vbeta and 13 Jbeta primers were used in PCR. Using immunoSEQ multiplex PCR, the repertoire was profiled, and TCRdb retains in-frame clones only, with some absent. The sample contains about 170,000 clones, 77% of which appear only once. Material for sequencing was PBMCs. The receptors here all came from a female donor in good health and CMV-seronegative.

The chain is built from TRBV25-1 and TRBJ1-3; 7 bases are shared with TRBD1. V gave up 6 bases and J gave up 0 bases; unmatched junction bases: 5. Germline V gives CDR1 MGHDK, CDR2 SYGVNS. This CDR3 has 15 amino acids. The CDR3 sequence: CASSPGGVSGNTIYF. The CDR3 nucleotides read TGTGCCAGCAGCCCAGGGGGAGTCTCTGGAAACACCATATATTTT. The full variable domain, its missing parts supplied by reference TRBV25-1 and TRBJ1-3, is EADIYQTPRYLVIGTGKKITLECSQTMGHDKMYWYQQDPGMELHLIHYSYGVNSTEKGDLSSESTVSRIRTEHFPLTLESARPSHTSQYLCASSPGGVSGNTIYFGEGSWLTVV.

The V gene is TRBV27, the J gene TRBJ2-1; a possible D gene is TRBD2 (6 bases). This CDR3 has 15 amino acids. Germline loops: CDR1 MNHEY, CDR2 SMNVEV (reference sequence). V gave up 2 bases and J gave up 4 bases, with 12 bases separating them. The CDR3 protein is CASSLLRERYNEQFF. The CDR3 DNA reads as TGTGCCAGCAGTTTACTCCGGGAGCGGTACAATGAGCAGTTCTTC.

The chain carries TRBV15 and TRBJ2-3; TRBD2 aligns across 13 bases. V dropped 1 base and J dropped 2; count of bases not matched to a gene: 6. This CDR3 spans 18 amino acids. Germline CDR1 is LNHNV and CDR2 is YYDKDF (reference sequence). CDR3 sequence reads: CATSRGGTSGVYTDTQYF. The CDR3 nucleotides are TGTGCCACCAGCAGAGGCGGGACTAGCGGGGTATACACAGATACGCAGTATTTT.

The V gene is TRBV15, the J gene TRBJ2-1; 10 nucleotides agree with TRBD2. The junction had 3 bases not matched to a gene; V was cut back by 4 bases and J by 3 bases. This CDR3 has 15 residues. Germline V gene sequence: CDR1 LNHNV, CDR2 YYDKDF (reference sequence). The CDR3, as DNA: TGTGCCACCAGCATATCTAGCGGGAGCTACAATGAGCAGTTCTTC. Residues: CATSISSGSYNEQFF.

CDR3 sequence reads: CASSLRDRAVLFYTF. As DNA, the CDR3 is TGTGCCAGCAGCTTACGGGACAGGGCGGTCTTATTCTACACCTTC. V and J are TRBV7-8 and TRBJ1-2; 9 positions match TRBD1. Trimming removed 2 bases from V and 10 bases from J; junction bases left unmatched: 11. CDR1 and CDR2 (germline): SGHVS, FQNEAQ. The CDR3 consists of 15 residues.

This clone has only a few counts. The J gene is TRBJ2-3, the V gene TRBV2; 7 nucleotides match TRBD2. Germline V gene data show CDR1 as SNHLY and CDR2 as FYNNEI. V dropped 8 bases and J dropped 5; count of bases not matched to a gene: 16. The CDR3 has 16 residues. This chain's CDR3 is CASSLASGHRGDTQYF. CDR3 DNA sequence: TGTGCCAGCTCATTGGCTAGCGGTCATAGGGGAGATACGCAGTATTTT.

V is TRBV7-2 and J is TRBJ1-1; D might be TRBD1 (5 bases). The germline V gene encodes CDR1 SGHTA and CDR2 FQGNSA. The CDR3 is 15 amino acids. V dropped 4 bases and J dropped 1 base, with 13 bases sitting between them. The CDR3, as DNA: TGTGCCAGCAGCTGGACATTGACAGCGAACACTGAAGCTTTCTTT. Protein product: CASSWTLTANTEAFF. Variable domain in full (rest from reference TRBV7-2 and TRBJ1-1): GAGVSQSPSNKVTEKGKDVELRCDPISGHTALYWYRQSLGQGLEFLIYFQGNSAPDKSGLPSDRFSAERTGGSVSTLTIQRTQQEDSAVYLCASSWTLTANTEAFFGQGTRLTVV.

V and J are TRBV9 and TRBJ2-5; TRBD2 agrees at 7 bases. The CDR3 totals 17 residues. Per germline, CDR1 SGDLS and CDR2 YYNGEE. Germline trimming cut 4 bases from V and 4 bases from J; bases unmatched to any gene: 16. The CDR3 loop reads CASSNSWEGGPRETQYF. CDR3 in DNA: TGTGCCAGCAGCAATAGCTGGGAGGGAGGGCCTCGAGAGACCCAGTACTTC.

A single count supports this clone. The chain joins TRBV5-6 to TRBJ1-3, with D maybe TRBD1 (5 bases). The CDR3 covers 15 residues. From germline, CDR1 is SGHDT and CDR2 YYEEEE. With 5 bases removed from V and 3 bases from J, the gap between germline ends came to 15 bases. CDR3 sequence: CASRRGGVDGNTIYF. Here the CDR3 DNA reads TGTGCCAGCAGACGGGGAGGGGTAGATGGAAACACCATATATTTT.

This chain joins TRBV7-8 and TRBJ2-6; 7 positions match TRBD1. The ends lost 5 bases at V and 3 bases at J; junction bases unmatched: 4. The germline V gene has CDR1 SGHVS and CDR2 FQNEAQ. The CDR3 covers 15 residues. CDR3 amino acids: CASSPQGYGANVLTF. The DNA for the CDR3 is TGTGCCAGCAGCCCACAGGGGTATGGGGCCAACGTCCTGACTTTC.

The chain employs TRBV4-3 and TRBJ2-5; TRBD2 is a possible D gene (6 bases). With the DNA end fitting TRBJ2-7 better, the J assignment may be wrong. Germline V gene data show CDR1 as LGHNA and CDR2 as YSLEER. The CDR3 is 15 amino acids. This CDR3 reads CASSQDTSLDYEQYF. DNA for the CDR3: TGCGCCAGCAGCCAAGACACTAGCTTGGACTACGAGCAGTACTTC.

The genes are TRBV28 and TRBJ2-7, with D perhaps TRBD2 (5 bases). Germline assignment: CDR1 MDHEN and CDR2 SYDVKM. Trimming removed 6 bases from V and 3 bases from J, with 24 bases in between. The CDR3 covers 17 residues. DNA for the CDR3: TGTGCCAGCAGGCTATCCCCGGCACGGAGGAGTAGCTACGAGCAGTACTTC. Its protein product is CASRLSPARRSSYEQYF.

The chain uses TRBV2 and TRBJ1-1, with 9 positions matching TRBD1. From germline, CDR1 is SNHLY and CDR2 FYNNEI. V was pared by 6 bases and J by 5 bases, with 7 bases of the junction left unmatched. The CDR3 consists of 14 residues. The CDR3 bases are TGTGCCAGCAGCCCTGACAGGGGGGGAACTGAAGCTTTCTTT. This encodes CASSPDRGGTEAFF.

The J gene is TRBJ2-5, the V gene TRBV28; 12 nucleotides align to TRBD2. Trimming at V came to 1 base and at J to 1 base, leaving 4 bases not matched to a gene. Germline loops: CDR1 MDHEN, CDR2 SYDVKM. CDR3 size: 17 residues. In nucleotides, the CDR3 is TGTGCCAGCAGTTTATTCCGGACTAGCGGGATCCAAGAGACCCAGTACTTC. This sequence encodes CASSLFRTSGIQETQYF.

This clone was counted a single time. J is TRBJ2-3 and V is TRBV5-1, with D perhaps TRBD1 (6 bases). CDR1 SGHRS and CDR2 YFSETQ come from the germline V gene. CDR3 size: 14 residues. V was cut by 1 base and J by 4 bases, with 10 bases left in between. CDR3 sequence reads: CASSLWQGSDTQYF. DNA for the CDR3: TGCGCCAGCAGCTTGTGGCAGGGGTCAGATACGCAGTATTTT. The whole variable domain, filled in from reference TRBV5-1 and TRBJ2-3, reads KAGVTQTPRYLIKTRGQQVTLSCSPISGHRSVSWYQQTPGQGLQFLFEYFSETQRNKGNFPGRFSGRQFSNSRSEMNVSTLELGDSALYLCASSLWQGSDTQYFGPGTRLTVL.

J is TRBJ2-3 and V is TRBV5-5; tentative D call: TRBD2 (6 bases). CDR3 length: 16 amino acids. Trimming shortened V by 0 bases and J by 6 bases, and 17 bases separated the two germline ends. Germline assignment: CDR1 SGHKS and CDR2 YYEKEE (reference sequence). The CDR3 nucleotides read TGTGCCAGCAGCTTGGCTATAGCGGCCTTGATTGATACGCAGTATTTT. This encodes CASSLAIAALIDTQYF.

The CDR3 reads CASSPPPGTGIGYTF. The CDR3 nucleotides are TGTGCCAGCAGCCCACCGCCCGGGACAGGGATCGGCTACACCTTC. V usage is TRBV14 and J usage is TRBJ1-2; 9 bases map to TRBD1. The V gene end was trimmed by 4 bases and the J gene end by 8 bases; junction bases not matched to a gene: 11. CDR1 and CDR2 (germline): SGHDN, FVKESK. There are 15 residues in the CDR3.

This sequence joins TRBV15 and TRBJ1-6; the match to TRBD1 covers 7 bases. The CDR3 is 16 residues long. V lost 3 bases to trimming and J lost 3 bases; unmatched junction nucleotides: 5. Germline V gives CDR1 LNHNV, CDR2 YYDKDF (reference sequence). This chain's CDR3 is CATSSLTGDYNSPLHF. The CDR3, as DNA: TGTGCCACCAGCAGCCTAACAGGGGACTATAATTCACCCCTCCACTTT.

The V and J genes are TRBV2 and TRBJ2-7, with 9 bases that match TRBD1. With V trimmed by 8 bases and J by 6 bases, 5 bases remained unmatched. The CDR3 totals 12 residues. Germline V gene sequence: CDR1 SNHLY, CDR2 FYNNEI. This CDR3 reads CASHGQGLEQYF. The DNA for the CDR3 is TGTGCCAGCCACGGACAGGGGCTCGAGCAGTACTTC.

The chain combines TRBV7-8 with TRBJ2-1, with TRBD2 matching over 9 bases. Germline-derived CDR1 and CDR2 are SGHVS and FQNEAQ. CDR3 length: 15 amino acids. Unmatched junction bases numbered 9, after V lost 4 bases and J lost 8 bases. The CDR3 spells CASSSRLADEDEQFF. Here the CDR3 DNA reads TGTGCCAGCAGCTCAAGACTAGCGGATGAGGATGAGCAGTTCTTC.